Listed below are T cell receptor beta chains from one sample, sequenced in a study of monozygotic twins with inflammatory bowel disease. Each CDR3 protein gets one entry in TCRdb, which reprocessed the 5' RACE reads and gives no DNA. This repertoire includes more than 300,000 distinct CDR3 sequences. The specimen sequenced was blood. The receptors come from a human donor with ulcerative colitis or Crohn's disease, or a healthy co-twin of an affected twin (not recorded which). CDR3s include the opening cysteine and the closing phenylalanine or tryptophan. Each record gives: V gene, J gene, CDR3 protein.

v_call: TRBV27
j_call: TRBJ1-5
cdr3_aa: CASSPTTGQAQHF

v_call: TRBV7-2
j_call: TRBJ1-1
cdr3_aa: CASSVPTRGDTEAFF

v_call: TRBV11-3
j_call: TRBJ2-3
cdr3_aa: CASSLTSLASGPTDTQYF

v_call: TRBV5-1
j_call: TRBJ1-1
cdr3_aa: CASRRIQGANTEAFF

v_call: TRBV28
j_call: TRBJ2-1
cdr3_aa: CASSSRDSYNEQFF

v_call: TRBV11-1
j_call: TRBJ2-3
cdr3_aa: CASIISVGGGHPFTDTQYF

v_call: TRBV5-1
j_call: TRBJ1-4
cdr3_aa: CASRDGYEKLFF

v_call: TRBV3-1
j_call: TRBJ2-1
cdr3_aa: CASSRNQVNEQFF

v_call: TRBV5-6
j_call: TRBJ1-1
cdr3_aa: CASSLGQAGTEAFF

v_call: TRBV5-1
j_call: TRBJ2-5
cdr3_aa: CASRLQGARSQETQYF

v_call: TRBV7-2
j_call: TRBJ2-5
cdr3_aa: CASSLEPSGGAETQYF

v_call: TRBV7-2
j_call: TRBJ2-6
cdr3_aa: CASSSPPPGANVLTF

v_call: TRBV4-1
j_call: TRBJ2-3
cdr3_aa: CASSQSPGLITDTQYF

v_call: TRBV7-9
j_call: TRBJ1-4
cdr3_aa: CASDRNLGDTNEKLFF

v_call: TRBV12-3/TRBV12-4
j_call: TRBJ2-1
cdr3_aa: CASSFGRGLGEQFF

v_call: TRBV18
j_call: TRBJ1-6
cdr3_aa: CASSPLQGSSPLHF

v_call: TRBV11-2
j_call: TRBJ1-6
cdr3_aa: CASSLDSDRVGSPLHF

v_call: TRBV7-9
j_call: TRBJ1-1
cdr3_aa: CASSSGRGAFF

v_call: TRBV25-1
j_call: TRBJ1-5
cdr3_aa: CASSATGGFQPQHF

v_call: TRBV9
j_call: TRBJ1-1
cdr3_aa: CASSRPQTRAFF

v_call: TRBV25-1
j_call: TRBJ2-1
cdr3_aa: CASSVRGKQFF

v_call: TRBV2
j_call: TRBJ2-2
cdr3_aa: CASRNTGVGTGELFF